The next 30 T cell receptor beta chains were all read from a single sample in a study of shared T cell receptors in the human thymus. Libraries were prepared by immunoSEQ multiplex PCR; TCRdb keeps only in-frame clonotypes and omits some of them. The repertoire consists of roughly 560,000 clones, with approximately 80% occurring once and the leading ten covering roughly 0.013%. The sample also formed part of further work on human thymus T cells.

The sequenced sample was thymocytes. The source of these receptors is a boy in the first two years of life with a congenital heart defect.

The sample holds a few counts of this clone. J is TRBJ2-1 and V is TRBV28, with D possibly being TRBD2 (6 bases). With 3 bases removed from V and 7 bases from J, the gap between germline ends came to 13 bases. This CDR3 spans 14 amino acids. The germline CDR1 and CDR2 sequences are MDHEN and SYDVKM. CDR3 sequence: CASSFKGLGNEQFF. In nucleotides, the CDR3 is TGTGCCAGCAGTTTCAAGGGACTGGGGAATGAGCAGTTCTTC.

The chain has TRBV15 and TRBJ1-2; D not resolved. This CDR3 is 21 amino acids long. Trimming pared 6 bases from V and 0 bases from J, leaving 32 bases between. The germline gives CDR1 LNHNV, CDR2 YYDKDF (reference sequence). In DNA form, the CDR3 reads TGTGCCACCAGTCTTTTGGGCTCATTGAGGGCCCTAACGGACGCTAACTATGGCTACACCTTC. It codes for CATSLLGSLRALTDANYGYTF.

Notes on this clone: The same CDR3 also results from other DNA sequences found in this sample. The V and J genes are TRBV5-1 and TRBJ2-3; no firm D call. Germline V gene sequence: CDR1 SGHRS, CDR2 YFSETQ. The CDR3 is made up of 13 amino acids. Trimming left V 0 bases short and J 2 bases short, with 4 bases between. CDR3 nucleotide sequence: TGCGCCAGCAGCTTGGCCCACACAGATACGCAGTATTTT. As protein: CASSLAHTDTQYF. The variable domain in full, completed from reference TRBV5-1 and TRBJ2-3, reads KAGVTQTPRYLIKTRGQQVTLSCSPISGHRSVSWYQQTPGQGLQFLFEYFSETQRNKGNFPGRFSGRQFSNSRSEMNVSTLELGDSALYLCASSLAHTDTQYFGPGTRLTVL.

This clone was found once. The rearrangement joins TRBV14 to TRBJ2-7; D call uncertain. Germline CDR1 reads SGHDN; CDR2 reads FVKESK. Trimming stripped 0 bases from V and 5 bases from J, with 8 bases between. The CDR3 is 13 amino acids. The CDR3 loop reads CASSQDPTDEQYF. The DNA of the CDR3 is TGTGCCAGCAGCCAAGATCCCACAGACGAGCAGTACTTC.

The CDR3 region has the DNA TGTGCTAGTGGCAACTATTTTTACAGGGCCCCTTACGAGCAGTACTTC. It encodes CASGNYFYRAPYEQYF. This rearrangement joins TRBV12-5 to TRBJ2-7; tentatively, D is TRBD1 (6 bases). This CDR3 contains 16 residues. Germline V gene sequence: CDR1 LGHNT, CDR2 FRNRAP. Trimming pared 6 bases from V and 4 bases from J, leaving 22 bases between.

The rearrangement links TRBV19 to TRBJ1-1; 8 nucleotides match TRBD1. Germline loops: CDR1 LNHDA, CDR2 SQIVND (reference sequence). V gave up 9 bases and J gave up 1 base; unmatched junction bases: 13. CDR3 size: 16 residues. CDR3 residues: CASRARGRLWNTEAFF. DNA for the CDR3: TGTGCCAGCCGAGCCAGGGGGCGTTTATGGAACACTGAAGCTTTCTTT.

The CDR3 sequence is CASSLAGGPPPDTQYF. The CDR3 nucleotides read TGTGCCAGCAGCTTAGCGGGAGGGCCCCCCCCAGATACGCAGTATTTT. The chain employs TRBV7-6 and TRBJ2-3; 7 bases are a match to TRBD2. CDR1 SGHVS and CDR2 FNYEAQ come from the germline V gene. The CDR3 has 16 residues. The V segment lost 0 bases and the J segment 4 bases; nucleotides outside the gene matches: 7.

This clone was detected once. The CDR3 DNA sequence: TGTGCCAGTAGTATAGATCGAACAGTGAGCTCCTACAATGAGCAGTTCTTC. Translation gives CASSIDRTVSSYNEQFF. This chain uses TRBV19 with TRBJ2-1; D is unclear. Trimming removed 0 bases from V and 0 bases from J, with 12 bases in between. Germline values: CDR1 LNHDA, CDR2 SQIVND (reference sequence). This CDR3 is built from 17 residues.

V usage is TRBV25-1 and J usage is TRBJ2-1; TRBD2 might be the D (6 bases). CDR1 and CDR2 (germline): MGHDK, SYGVNS. V was shortened by 10 bases and J by 6 bases, with 10 bases between the two germline ends. The CDR3 length is 11 residues. CDR3 protein: CATQEGNEQFF. CDR3 nucleotide sequence: TGTGCCACCCAGGAGGGCAATGAGCAGTTCTTC.

This chain connects TRBV2 to TRBJ2-7; 9 positions agree with TRBD1. The CDR3 has 17 residues. The V and J ends lost 3 bases and 4 bases, in that order; junction bases with no gene match: 13. CDR1 and CDR2 from the germline V gene are SNHLY and FYNNEI. CDR3 DNA sequence: TGTGCCAGCAGTGACCCGGGACAGGGTCGGGCGCGTTACGAGCAGTACTTC. It codes for CASSDPGQGRARYEQYF.

This sequence joins TRBV4-2 and TRBJ2-7, with 7 bases lining up with TRBD2. Looked up from germline, CDR1 is LGHNA and CDR2 is YNFKEQ. The CDR3 is 16 residues long. With 4 bases clipped from V and 4 bases from J, the junction kept 13 bases outside the gene matches. The CDR3 spells CASSRVGTTEKYEQYF. As DNA, the CDR3 is TGTGCCAGCAGCCGCGTCGGGACTACCGAAAAATACGAGCAGTACTTC.

The rearrangement joins TRBV18 to TRBJ2-7, with a possible D match to TRBD2 (5 bases). The germline V gene has CDR1 KGHSH and CDR2 LQKENI. CDR3 length: 15 residues. Trimming pared 1 base from V and 3 bases from J, leaving 13 bases between. CDR3 protein: CASSPRPLAGYEQYF. In DNA, the CDR3 is TGTGCCAGCTCACCACGGCCCCTAGCCGGCTACGAGCAGTACTTC.

V and J are TRBV5-8 and TRBJ1-5; D is unclear. V lost 1 base and J 4 bases, leaving 9 bases between the germline ends. The CDR3 is 14 residues long. CDR1 SGHTS and CDR2 YDEGEE come from the germline V gene. CDR3 DNA: TGTGCCAGCAGCTTGCGGAGATTTAATCAGCCCCAGCATTTT. It specifies CASSLRRFNQPQHF.

V gene TRBV28 combines with J gene TRBJ2-4, with 7 positions matching TRBD1. Germline lookup yields CDR1 MDHEN and CDR2 SYDVKM. V shed 7 bases and J 7 bases; nucleotides not matched to a gene: 10. This CDR3 is 14 amino acids long. In DNA form, the CDR3 reads TGTGCCAGCACCACCTCCTCACAGGGGAACATTCAGTACTTC. Encoded protein: CASTTSSQGNIQYF.

This chain links TRBV30 with TRBJ1-2; D is undetermined. The germline gives CDR1 GTSNPN, CDR2 SVGIG (reference sequence). The CDR3 totals 13 residues. The ends were cut back, 3 bases at V and 5 bases at J, with 13 bases in the middle. The CDR3 is CAWRRGRRYGYTF. The CDR3, as DNA: TGTGCCTGGAGACGGGGTCGGCGGTATGGCTACACCTTC.

About this clone itself: Other DNA variants within this sample encode the same CDR3. The rearrangement joins TRBV11-2 to TRBJ2-2; possible D gene TRBD1, 6 bases. Trimming shortened V by 5 bases and J by 4 bases, and 11 bases separated the two germline ends. Germline V gene sequence: CDR1 SGHAT, CDR2 FQNNGV. The CDR3 loop spans 14 amino acids. The chain's CDR3 is CASSKQGCTGELFF. CDR3 in DNA: TGTGCCAGCAGCAAACAGGGCTGCACCGGGGAGCTGTTTTTT.

This chain links TRBV15 with TRBJ2-7; D is possibly TRBD2 (6 bases). The CDR3 runs 19 residues. Trimming removed 4 bases at V and 4 bases at J, with 29 bases between. From germline, CDR1 is LNHNV and CDR2 YYDKDF (reference sequence). This chain's CDR3 is CATSIHTNPPSEGRYEQYF. DNA of the CDR3: TGTGCCACCAGCATCCACACAAATCCCCCTAGCGAGGGGAGATACGAGCAGTACTTC. Filled out from reference TRBV15 and TRBJ2-7, the complete variable domain reads DAMVIQNPRYQVTQFGKPVTLSCSQTLNHNVMYWYQQKSSQAPKLLFHYYDKDFNNEADTPDNFQSRRPNTSFCFLDIRSPGLGDTAMYLCATSIHTNPPSEGRYEQYFGPGTRLTVT.

The chain couples TRBV25-1 to TRBJ2-2; 7 nucleotides match TRBD2. Per the germline V gene, CDR1 is MGHDK and CDR2 is SYGVNS. The CDR3 sequence is 15 residues long. Trimming at V came to 5 bases and at J to 4 bases, leaving 7 bases not matched to a gene. The CDR3 protein is CASSLTGGGTGELFF. CDR3 DNA sequence: TGTGCCAGCAGTTTGACGGGGGGAGGCACCGGGGAGCTGTTTTTT.

This clone was seen a single time. The V call is TRBV7-8, the J call TRBJ2-3, with 9 bases that match TRBD2. Germline loops: CDR1 SGHVS, CDR2 FQNEAQ. The V gene end was trimmed by 5 bases and the J gene end by 3 bases; junction bases not matched to a gene: 9. The CDR3 runs 16 residues. CDR3 sequence: CASSPVAGGLTDTQYF. The CDR3 region has the DNA TGTGCCAGCAGCCCCGTGGCGGGAGGGTTAACAGATACGCAGTATTTT.

The rearrangement joins TRBV25-1 to TRBJ1-2; D not resolved. Trimming took 1 base from V and 4 from J, leaving 13 bases between them. The CDR3 length is 15 residues. CDR1 and CDR2 (germline): MGHDK, SYGVNS. In DNA, the CDR3 is TGTGCCAGCAGTGAATCTCGCATGGGCCCCTATGGCTACACCTTC. It codes for CASSESRMGPYGYTF.

The chain uses TRBV10-1 and TRBJ1-3; D unclear. The length of the CDR3 is 15 residues. From germline, CDR1 is WNHNN and CDR2 SYGVQD (reference sequence). V was shortened by 0 bases and J by 2 bases, with 8 bases between the two germline ends. The CDR3 sequence is CASSESEGPGNTIYF. Written as DNA, the CDR3 is TGCGCCAGCAGTGAGTCGGAGGGCCCTGGAAACACCATATATTTT.

The genes are TRBV5-6 and TRBJ2-7; no clear D. CDR1 and CDR2 from the germline V gene are SGHDT and YYEEEE. Trimming removed 2 bases from V and 2 bases from J, with 17 bases in between. The CDR3 runs to 16 residues. As DNA, the CDR3 is TGTGCCAGCAGCTTATACCCGAAAACTAAACCCTACGAGCAGTACTTC. Amino acids: CASSLYPKTKPYEQYF.

In its sample, this clone was seen once. The chain has TRBV7-2 and TRBJ2-7; tentatively, D is TRBD2 (5 bases). Germline CDR1 SGHTA, CDR2 FQGNSA. The CDR3 covers 15 residues. Between the trimmed V and J ends, which lost 1 base and 0 bases, there was a span of 10 bases. The CDR3 reads CASSLVGLRSYEQYF. DNA of the CDR3: TGTGCCAGCAGCTTAGTTGGACTCCGCTCCTACGAGCAGTACTTC.

This chain uses TRBV5-6 with TRBJ2-1; the match to TRBD2 covers 7 bases. Germline V gene data show CDR1 as SGHDT and CDR2 as YYEEEE. The CDR3 sequence is 16 residues long. Unmatched junction bases numbered 6, after V lost 1 base and J lost 2 bases. CDR3 DNA sequence: TGTGCCAGCAGCTTGAGGTACAGCGGGACCTACAATGAGCAGTTCTTC. Amino acid sequence: CASSLRYSGTYNEQFF.

This clone has more than one count but fewer than ten. The V call is TRBV30, the J call TRBJ2-3; 13 bases fit TRBD2. V was pared by 8 bases and J by 11 bases, with 16 bases of the junction left unmatched. This CDR3 has 15 amino acids. Germline V gene lookup returns CDR1 GTSNPN and CDR2 SVGIG (reference sequence). The CDR3 DNA reads as TGTGCCGCCCAAACTAGCGGGAGGGGGGGAGGGTGGCAGTATTTT. Protein sequence: CAAQTSGRGGGWQYF.

The V call is TRBV6-5, the J call TRBJ1-1; D might be TRBD1 (6 bases). The germline gives CDR1 MNHEY, CDR2 SVGAGI. Trimming took off 7 bases at V and 4 bases at J, with 19 bases between the two ends. The CDR3 totals 15 residues. The CDR3 sequence is CASKLGGARRTEAFF. CDR3 in DNA: TGTGCCAGCAAACTAGGGGGGGCCAGGCGCACTGAAGCTTTCTTT.

The chain carries TRBV7-9 and TRBJ2-7; perhaps TRBD1 as D (6 bases). CDR3 length equals 15 residues. Looked up from germline, CDR1 is SEHNR and CDR2 is FQNEAQ (reference sequence). Trimming pared 5 bases from V and 0 bases from J, leaving 14 bases between. The DNA for the CDR3 is TGTGCCAGCAGCCAAGGGGGAATGGCCTCCTACGAGCAGTACTTC. Protein sequence: CASSQGGMASYEQYF.

The J gene is TRBJ2-1, the V gene TRBV6-5; 7 bases align to TRBD1. CDR3 length: 12 residues. Germline trimming cut 5 bases from V and 9 bases from J; bases unmatched to any gene: 4. Germline CDR1 and CDR2: MNHEY and SVGAGI. The CDR3 DNA reads TGTGCCAGCAGTATTACAGGGGTTGAGCAGTTCTTC. This encodes CASSITGVEQFF.

In DNA form, the CDR3 reads TGTGCCAGCATTGGGCCGCGGGCGGAGACAGGGGAGACCCAGTACTTC. As protein: CASIGPRAETGETQYF. The chain recombines TRBV25-1 with TRBJ2-5; 7 nucleotides align to TRBD1. This CDR3 is built from 16 residues. The germline CDR1 and CDR2 sequences are MGHDK and SYGVNS. Losses at the gene ends were 7 bases for V and 5 bases for J; bases not matched to a gene: 16.

The J gene is TRBJ2-2, the V gene TRBV5-1; the match to TRBD2 covers 7 bases. CDR3 size: 15 residues. Germline V gives CDR1 SGHRS, CDR2 YFSETQ. V shed 1 base and J 6 bases; nucleotides not matched to a gene: 6. CDR3 DNA: TGCGCCAGCAGCTTGAAGGGAGGGCGGTCCGGGGAGCTGTTTTTT. Amino acids: CASSLKGGRSGELFF.